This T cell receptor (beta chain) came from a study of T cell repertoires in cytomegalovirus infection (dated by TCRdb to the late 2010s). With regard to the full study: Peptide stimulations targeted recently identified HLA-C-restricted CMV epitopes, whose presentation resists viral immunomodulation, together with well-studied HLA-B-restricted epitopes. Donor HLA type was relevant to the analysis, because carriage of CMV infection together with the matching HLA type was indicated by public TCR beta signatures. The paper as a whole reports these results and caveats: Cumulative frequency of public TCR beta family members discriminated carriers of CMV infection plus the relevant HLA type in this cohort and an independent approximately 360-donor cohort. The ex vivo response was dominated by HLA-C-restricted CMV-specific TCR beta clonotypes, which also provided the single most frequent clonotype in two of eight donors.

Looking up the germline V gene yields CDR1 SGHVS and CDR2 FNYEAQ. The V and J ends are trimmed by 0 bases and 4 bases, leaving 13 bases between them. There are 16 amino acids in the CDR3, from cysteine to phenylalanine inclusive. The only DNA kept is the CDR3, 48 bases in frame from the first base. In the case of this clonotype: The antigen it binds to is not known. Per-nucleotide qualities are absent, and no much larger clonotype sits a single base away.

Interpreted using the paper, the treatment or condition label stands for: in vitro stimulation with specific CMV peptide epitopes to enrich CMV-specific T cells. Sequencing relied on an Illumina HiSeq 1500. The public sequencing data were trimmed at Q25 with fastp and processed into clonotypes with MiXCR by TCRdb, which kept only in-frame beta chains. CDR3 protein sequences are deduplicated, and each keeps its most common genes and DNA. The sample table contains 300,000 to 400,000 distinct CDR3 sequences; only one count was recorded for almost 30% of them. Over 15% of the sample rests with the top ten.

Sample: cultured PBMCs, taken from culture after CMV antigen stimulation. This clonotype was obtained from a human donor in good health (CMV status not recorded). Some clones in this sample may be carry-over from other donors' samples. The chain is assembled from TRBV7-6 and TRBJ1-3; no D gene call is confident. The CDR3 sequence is CASSLASEGRGNTIYF. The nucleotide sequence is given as TGTGCCAGCAGCTTAGCTTCGGAGGGCCGCGGAAACACCATATATTTT.